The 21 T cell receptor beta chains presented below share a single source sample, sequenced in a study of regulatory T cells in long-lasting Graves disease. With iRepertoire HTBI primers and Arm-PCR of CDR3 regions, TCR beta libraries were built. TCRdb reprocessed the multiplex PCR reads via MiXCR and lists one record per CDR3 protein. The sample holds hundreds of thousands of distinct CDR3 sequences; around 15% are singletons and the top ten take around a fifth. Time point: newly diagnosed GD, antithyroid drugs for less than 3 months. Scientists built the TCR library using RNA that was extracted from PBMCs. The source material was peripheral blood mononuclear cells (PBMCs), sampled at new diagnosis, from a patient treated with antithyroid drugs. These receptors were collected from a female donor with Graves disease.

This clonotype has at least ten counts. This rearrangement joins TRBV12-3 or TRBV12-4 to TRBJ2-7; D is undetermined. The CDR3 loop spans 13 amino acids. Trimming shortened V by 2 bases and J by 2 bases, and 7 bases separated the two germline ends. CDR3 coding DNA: TGTGCCAGCAGTTTAACCCGAACCTACGAGCAGTACTTC. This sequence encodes CASSLTRTYEQYF.

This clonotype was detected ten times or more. CDR3 region: CASMVFGELFF. Written as DNA, the CDR3 is TGTGCCAGCATGGTGTTCGGGGAGCTGTTTTTT. This chain connects TRBV7-9 to TRBJ2-2; D ambiguous. The V gene's germline CDR1 is SEHNR and CDR2 FQNEAQ (reference sequence). CDR3 size: 11 residues. V lost 7 bases and J 7 bases, leaving 7 bases between the germline ends.

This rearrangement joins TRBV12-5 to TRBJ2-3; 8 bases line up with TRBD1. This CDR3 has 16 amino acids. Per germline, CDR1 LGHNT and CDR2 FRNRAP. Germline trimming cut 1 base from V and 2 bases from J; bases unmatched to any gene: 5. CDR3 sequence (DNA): TGTGCTAGTGGTTTGGGAACGGACAGGGTCACAGATACGCAGTATTTT. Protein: CASGLGTDRVTDTQYF.

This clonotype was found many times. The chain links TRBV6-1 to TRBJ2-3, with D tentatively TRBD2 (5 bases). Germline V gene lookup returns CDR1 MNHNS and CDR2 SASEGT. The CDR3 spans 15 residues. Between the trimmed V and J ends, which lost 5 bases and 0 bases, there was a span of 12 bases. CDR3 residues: CASSKRFPSTDTQYF. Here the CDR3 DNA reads TGTGCCAGCAGTAAGCGGTTCCCTAGCACAGATACGCAGTATTTT.

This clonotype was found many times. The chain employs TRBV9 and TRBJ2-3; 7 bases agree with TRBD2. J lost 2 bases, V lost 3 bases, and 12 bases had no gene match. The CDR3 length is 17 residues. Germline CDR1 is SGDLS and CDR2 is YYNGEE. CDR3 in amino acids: CASSAVFGAGSTDTQYF. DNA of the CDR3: TGTGCCAGCAGCGCGGTTTTTGGAGCGGGGTCCACAGATACGCAGTATTTT.

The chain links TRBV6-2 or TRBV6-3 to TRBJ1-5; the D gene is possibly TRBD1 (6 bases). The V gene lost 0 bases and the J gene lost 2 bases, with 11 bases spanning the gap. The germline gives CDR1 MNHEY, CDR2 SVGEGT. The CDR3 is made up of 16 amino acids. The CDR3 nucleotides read TGTGCCAGCAGTTACTCTTGGGGGGGCGGCAATCAGCCCCAGCATTTT. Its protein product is CASSYSWGGGNQPQHF.

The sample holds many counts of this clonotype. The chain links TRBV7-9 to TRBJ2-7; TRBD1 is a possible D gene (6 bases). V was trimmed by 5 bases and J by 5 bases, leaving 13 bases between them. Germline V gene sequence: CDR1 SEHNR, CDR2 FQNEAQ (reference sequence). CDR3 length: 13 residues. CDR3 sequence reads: CASSGTGHHEQYF. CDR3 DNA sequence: TGTGCCAGCAGCGGAACGGGACACCACGAGCAGTACTTC.

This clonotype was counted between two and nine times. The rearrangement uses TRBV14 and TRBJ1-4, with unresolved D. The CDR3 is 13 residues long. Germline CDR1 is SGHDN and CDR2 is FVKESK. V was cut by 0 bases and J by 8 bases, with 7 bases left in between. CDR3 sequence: CASSQDRREKLFF. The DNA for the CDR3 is TGTGCCAGCAGCCAAGATCGCAGAGAAAAACTGTTTTTT.

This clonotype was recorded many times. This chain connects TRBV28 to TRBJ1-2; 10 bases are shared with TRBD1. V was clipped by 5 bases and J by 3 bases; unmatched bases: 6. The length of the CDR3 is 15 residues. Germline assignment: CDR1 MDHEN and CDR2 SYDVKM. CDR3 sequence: CASSPGQGVYYGYTF. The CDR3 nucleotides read TGTGCCAGCAGTCCAGGACAGGGGGTGTACTATGGCTACACCTTC.

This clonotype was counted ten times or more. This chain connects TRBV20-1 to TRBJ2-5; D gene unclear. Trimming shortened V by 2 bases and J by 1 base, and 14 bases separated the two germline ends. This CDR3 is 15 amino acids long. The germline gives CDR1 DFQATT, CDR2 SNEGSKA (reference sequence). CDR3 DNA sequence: TGCAGTGCTAGAATCCGCCCGTCGGGCCAAGAGACCCAGTACTTC. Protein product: CSARIRPSGQETQYF.

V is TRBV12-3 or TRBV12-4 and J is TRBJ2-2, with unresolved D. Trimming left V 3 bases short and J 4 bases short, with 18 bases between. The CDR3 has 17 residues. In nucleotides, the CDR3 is TGTGCCAGCAGTTTCCGTCCCCGCTCGTGGGGCACCGGGGAGCTGTTTTTT. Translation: CASSFRPRSWGTGELFF.

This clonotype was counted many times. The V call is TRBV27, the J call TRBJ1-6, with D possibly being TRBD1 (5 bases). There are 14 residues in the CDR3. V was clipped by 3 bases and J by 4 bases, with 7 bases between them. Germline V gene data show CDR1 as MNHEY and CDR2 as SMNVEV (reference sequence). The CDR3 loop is CASSLTDYNSPLHF. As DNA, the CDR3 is TGTGCCAGCAGTTTGACAGATTATAATTCACCCCTCCACTTT.

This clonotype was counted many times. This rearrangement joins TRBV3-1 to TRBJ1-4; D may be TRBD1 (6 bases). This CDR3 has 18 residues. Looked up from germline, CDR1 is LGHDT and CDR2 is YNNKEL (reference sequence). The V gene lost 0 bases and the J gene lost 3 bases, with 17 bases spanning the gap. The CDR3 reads CASSQDLGGVGSNEKLFF. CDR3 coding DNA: TGTGCCAGCAGCCAAGATCTTGGGGGCGTTGGTTCTAATGAAAAACTGTTTTTT.

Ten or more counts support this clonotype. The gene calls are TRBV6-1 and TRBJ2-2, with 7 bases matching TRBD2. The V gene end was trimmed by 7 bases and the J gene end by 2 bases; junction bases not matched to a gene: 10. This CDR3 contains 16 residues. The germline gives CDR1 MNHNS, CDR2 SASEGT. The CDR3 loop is CASTPTGTTNTGELFF. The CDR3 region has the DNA TGTGCCAGCACCCCAACCGGGACTACAAACACCGGGGAGCTGTTTTTT.

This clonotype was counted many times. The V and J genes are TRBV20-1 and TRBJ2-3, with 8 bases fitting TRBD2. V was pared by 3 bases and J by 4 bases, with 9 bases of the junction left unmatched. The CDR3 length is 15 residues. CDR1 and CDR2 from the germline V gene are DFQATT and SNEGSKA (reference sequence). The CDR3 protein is CSASPSSGVADTQYF. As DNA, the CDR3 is TGCAGTGCTAGCCCAAGTAGCGGGGTGGCAGATACGCAGTATTTT.

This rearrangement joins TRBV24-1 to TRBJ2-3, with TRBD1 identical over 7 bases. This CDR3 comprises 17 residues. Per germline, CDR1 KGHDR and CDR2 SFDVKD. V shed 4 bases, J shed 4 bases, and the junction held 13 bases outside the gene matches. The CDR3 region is CATSDRRGQRLSDTQYF. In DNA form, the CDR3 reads TGTGCCACCAGTGACCGTAGGGGACAGAGACTCTCAGATACGCAGTATTTT.

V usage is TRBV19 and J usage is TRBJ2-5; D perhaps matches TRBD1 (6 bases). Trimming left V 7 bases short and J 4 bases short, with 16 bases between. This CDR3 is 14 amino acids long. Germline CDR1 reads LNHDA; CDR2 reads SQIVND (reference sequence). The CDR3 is CASNTGNIGETQYF. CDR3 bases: TGTGCCAGTAATACAGGGAATATTGGAGAGACCCAGTACTTC.

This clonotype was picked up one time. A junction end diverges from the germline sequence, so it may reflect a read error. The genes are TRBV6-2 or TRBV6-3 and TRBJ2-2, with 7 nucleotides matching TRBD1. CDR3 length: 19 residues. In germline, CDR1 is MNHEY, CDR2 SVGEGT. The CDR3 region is CASSYLGTGTAMNTGELLF. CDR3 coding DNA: TGTGCCAGCAGTTACTTGGGGACCGGGACAGCAATGAACACCGGGGAGCTGCTTTTT.

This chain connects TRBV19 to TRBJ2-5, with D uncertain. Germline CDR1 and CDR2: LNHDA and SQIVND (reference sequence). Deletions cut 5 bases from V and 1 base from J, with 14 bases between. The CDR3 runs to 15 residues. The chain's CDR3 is CASSPSSATQETQYF. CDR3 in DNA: TGTGCCAGTAGTCCATCGTCGGCTACCCAAGAGACCCAGTACTTC.

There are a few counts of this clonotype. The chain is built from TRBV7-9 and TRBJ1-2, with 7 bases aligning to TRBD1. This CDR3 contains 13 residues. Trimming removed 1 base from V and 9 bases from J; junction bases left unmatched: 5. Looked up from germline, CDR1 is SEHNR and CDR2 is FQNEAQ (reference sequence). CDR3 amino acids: CASSLEQGLRYTF. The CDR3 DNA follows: TGTGCCAGCAGCTTAGAACAGGGGTTGCGCTACACCTTC.

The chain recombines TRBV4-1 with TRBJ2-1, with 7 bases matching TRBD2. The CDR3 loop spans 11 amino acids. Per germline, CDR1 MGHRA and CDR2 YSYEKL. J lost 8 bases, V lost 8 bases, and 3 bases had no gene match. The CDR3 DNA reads TGCGCCAGCGGGGGGGGTGATGAGCAGTTCTTC. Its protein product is CASGGGDEQFF.